One and the same sample provided the 9 T cell receptor beta chains below, sequenced in a study of OX40 agonist ivuxolimab in advanced cancers. Using immunoSEQ multiplex PCR, the repertoire was profiled, and TCRdb retains in-frame clones only, with some absent. The sample contains 40,000 or so clones, roughly 80% of which appear only once. The sequencing here drew on CD4+ or CD8+ T cells sorted from blood, taken in a trial of the OX40 agonist ivuxolimab. These receptors were collected from an adult with an advanced solid tumor such as melanoma, head and neck, liver or kidney cancer.

For the CDR3, the DNA is TGTGCCAGCAGCGTGCTGGGGGGCGCACTGGACACTGAAGCTTTCTTT. Its protein product is CASSVLGGALDTEAFF. The chain uses TRBV9 and TRBJ1-1; tentatively, D is TRBD1 (6 bases). Per germline, CDR1 SGDLS and CDR2 YYNGEE. The germline V and J ends were trimmed by 2 bases and 3 bases, with 17 bases remaining between them. The CDR3 consists of 16 residues.

This chain connects TRBV30 to TRBJ1-1; D not resolved. This CDR3 contains 15 residues. CDR1 and CDR2 from the germline V gene are GTSNPN and SVGIG (reference sequence). V was trimmed by 2 bases and J by 5 bases, leaving 18 bases between them. In nucleotides, the CDR3 is TGTGCCTGGAGTTTCTCGGAAGGAGGGCAAACTGAAGCTTTCTTT. Protein: CAWSFSEGGQTEAFF.

The V gene is TRBV5-1, the J gene TRBJ2-7; 8 bases line up with TRBD1. V shed 2 bases, J shed 3 bases, and the junction held 4 bases outside the gene matches. This CDR3 contains 14 residues. Germline V lookup: CDR1 SGHRS, CDR2 YFSETQ. CDR3 in DNA: TGCGCCAGCAGCTTCCAGGGGGCCCACTACGAGCAGTACTTC. Translated: CASSFQGAHYEQYF.

The chain employs TRBV7-2 and TRBJ1-5; weak D call: TRBD1 (6 bases). The CDR3 spans 14 residues. V lost 4 bases to trimming and J lost 6 bases, with 13 bases between them. Germline values: CDR1 SGHTA, CDR2 FQGNSA. CDR3 in amino acids: CASSSRGRSQPQHF. The CDR3 bases are TGTGCCAGCAGCTCAAGGGGGAGGAGTCAGCCCCAGCATTTT.

The V gene is TRBV4-2, the J gene TRBJ2-2, with 13 bases fitting TRBD2. Losses at the gene ends were 2 bases for V and 2 bases for J; bases not matched to a gene: 5. Germline V gene data show CDR1 as LGHNA and CDR2 as YNFKEQ. The CDR3 sequence is 18 residues long. The CDR3 reads CASSQSGTSGTNTGELFF. CDR3 in DNA: TGTGCCAGCAGCCAATCCGGGACTAGCGGGACTAACACCGGGGAGCTGTTTTTT.

This rearrangement joins TRBV7-9 to TRBJ2-1, with D possibly TRBD2 on 5 matching bases. This CDR3 has 13 amino acids. Germline CDR1 and CDR2: SEHNR and FQNEAQ (reference sequence). V was shortened by 3 bases and J by 7 bases, with 10 bases between the two germline ends. This chain's CDR3 is CASSFSRGNEQFF. In DNA, the CDR3 is TGTGCCAGCAGCTTTTCGAGAGGGAATGAGCAGTTCTTC.

The V gene is TRBV2, the J gene TRBJ2-3, with 8 positions matching TRBD2. The germline gives CDR1 SNHLY, CDR2 FYNNEI. The CDR3 is 15 residues long. The V gene end was trimmed by 5 bases and the J gene end by 2 bases; junction bases not matched to a gene: 6. This CDR3 reads CASSRSGGDTDTQYF. The CDR3 bases are TGTGCCAGCAGTAGAAGCGGGGGTGACACAGATACGCAGTATTTT.

The chain combines TRBV6-1 with TRBJ2-3, with 7 bases identical to TRBD2. The J segment lost 0 bases and the V segment lost 7 bases, leaving 7 bases of the junction unmatched. CDR3 length equals 15 residues. CDR1 and CDR2 (germline): MNHNS, SASEGT. CDR3 in DNA: TGTGCCAGCAAGATTAGCGGGTCAAGCACAGATACGCAGTATTTT. Translation gives CASKISGSSTDTQYF.

The rearrangement joins TRBV25-1 to TRBJ2-3, with no clear D. Germline-derived CDR1 and CDR2 are MGHDK and SYGVNS. CDR3 length: 10 amino acids. With 10 bases removed from V and 7 bases from J, the gap between germline ends came to 9 bases. The CDR3 nucleotides read TGTGCCACCCGAGCAAATACGCAGTATTTT. Translation gives CATRANTQYF.